This T cell receptor (beta chain) stems from a study of T cells in Graves' hyperthyroidism and ophthalmopathy. The ends were cut back, 8 bases at V and 10 bases at J, with 6 bases in the middle. There are 10 residues in the CDR3. In germline, CDR1 is MNHGY, CDR2 SVAAGI. Study-wide findings and caveats: Most thyroid clonotypes expanded above 0.001 were also detected in blood.

This clonotype was picked up many times. The antigen remains undetermined. Every diagnosis used clinical symptoms, serum thyroxine and TRAb, thyroid ultrasound and orbital computed tomography. Amplification targeted TCR beta CDR3 regions from RNA transcripts. The HTBI set primed first-round TCR CDR3 RT-PCR. TCRdb re-derived calls from the multiplex PCR reads in MiXCR, one entry per CDR3 protein. The repertoire holds around 390,000 distinct CDR3 sequences, with about 14% as singletons. The rearrangement joins TRBV6-9 to TRBJ1-6, with D uncertain. This TCR came from a young woman with Graves' ophthalmopathy. Sample: blood. The CDR3 sequence is CASPLSPLHF. As DNA, the CDR3 is TGTGCCAGCCCCCTGTCACCCCTCCACTTT.